This T cell receptor (beta chain) came from a study of spatial heterogeneity in lung cancer. Overall study context: For the average unique TCR and UMI combination, more than 8.5 occurrences appeared in raw reads.

Time point denoted: sample taken at primary tumor resection. Sequencing covered unsorted whole RNA taken from tumor, nontumor lung or frozen PBMC. This clonotype was detected only a few times. TCRdb re-analysed the 5' RACE reads in MiXCR, keeping a single row per CDR3 protein. In the table there are 40,000 to 55,000 distinct CDR3 sequences, approximately 6.5% of which are singletons. The CDR3 contains 13 residues. Germline V gene lookup returns CDR1 DFQATT and CDR2 SNEGSKA (reference sequence). Trimming left V 3 bases short and J 6 bases short, with 12 bases between. The source was PBMCs, collected at surgery. The TCR sequence derives from a female donor with early-stage non-small cell lung cancer. This sequence joins TRBV20-1 and TRBJ1-5, with D hard to call. The CDR3 protein is CSARYDEFQPQHF. The DNA of the CDR3 is TGCAGTGCTAGGTATGACGAATTTCAGCCCCAGCATTTT.